The TCR beta chain described here comes from a study of CD8+CD57+ T cells in acquired aplastic anemia. Looking at the study overall: Recorded DNA amounts for sorted CD4+ and CD8+ cells had an average of about 3.5 ug.

Individuals selected for sequencing had exhibited CD8+CD57+ cell expansion on flow cytometry. The cohort consisted entirely of patients having severe acquired aplastic anemia. The template for TCR beta VDJ and CDR3 sequence profiling was genomic DNA. TCRdb reprocessed the reads with MiXCR, giving one entry per CDR3 protein. Of 150,000 to 200,000 distinct CDR3 sequences in the sample, less than 50% were seen once. This clonotype was observed a single time. The antigen remains undetermined. At one end, the junction sequence differs from germline, possibly due to a read error. Study-wide findings and caveats: Patients and controls shared 25 to 30 CD8+ CDR3 sequences, highly expressed in patients.

The CDR3 extends over 13 amino acids. Germline loops: CDR1 SSHAT, CDR2 FNYEAQ (reference sequence). Sample: sorted CD4+, CD8+, or CD8+CD57+ T cells (not recorded which) from PBMCs. The chain uses TRBV7-7 and TRBJ2-5, with D unresolved. This TCR derives from a human donor with aplastic anemia. The CDR3 DNA sequence: TGTGCTAGCAGCTTAGAGTGGGGAAGGGCCCAGTACTTC. Its protein product is CASSLEWGRAQYF.